Below, one T cell receptor (beta chain) is given with its context. Its antigen is still unknown. The sample is drawn from a study of cytomegalovirus exposure and HLA in healthy donors. Findings of the study overall: A later analysis reported that several of the most significant clusters appeared to be linked to common viral pathogens, among them Epstein-Barr virus. Being productive about 90% or about 30% of the time was typical of most TCR beta V segments in an earlier analysis.

This CDR3 comprises 14 residues. Germline V CDR1 and CDR2: PRHDT, FYEKMQ (reference sequence). V shed 5 bases and J shed 6 bases, with 17 bases lying between them. Primers for the PCR totalled 60 Vbeta and 13 Jbeta. The assay was immunoSEQ multiplex PCR, and TCRdb's table has in-frame clones only and misses some. The table lists some 52,000 clones. The sequence was collected from an older woman in good health and CMV-seropositive. Source material: PBMCs. The chain combines TRBV13 with TRBJ2-7; the D gene is possibly TRBD1 (5 bases). CDR3 loop: CASSPGPGMFEQYF. The CDR3 bases are TGTGCCAGCAGCCCCGGGCCAGGGATGTTCGAGCAGTACTTC.